This paragraph covers one T cell receptor (beta chain) sequence. The antigen remains unidentified. Between the trimmed V and J ends, which lost 4 bases and 1 base, there was a span of 14 bases. Germline lookup yields CDR1 MNHEY and CDR2 SVGAGI. There are 15 residues in the CDR3. Orbital computed tomography, thyroid ultrasound, serum thyroxine and TRAb, and clinical symptoms together informed the diagnoses. The data are from a study of T cells in Graves' hyperthyroidism and ophthalmopathy. Study in general: Any treatment followed the collection of peripheral blood at initial diagnosis.

The investigators amplified TCR beta CDR3 regions from RNA transcripts. The TCR CDR3 first-round RT-PCR relied on the HTBI primer set. TCRdb recomputed calls from the multiplex PCR reads with MiXCR, one row per CDR3 protein. The sample holds about 500,000 distinct CDR3 sequences; roughly 16% are singletons and the top ten take approximately 32%. Study observations and caveats: It was a median roughly six months before onset that the model predicted ophthalmopathy. Most expanded thyroid clonotypes above 0.001 recurred in blood.

Sequenced input: blood. The sequence was collected from a woman aged 30 to 39 with Graves' ophthalmopathy. The chain joins TRBV6-5 to TRBJ2-7, with D unresolved. The CDR3, as DNA: TGTGCCAGCAGTTTGTATTATTTAAGTTCCTACGAGCAGTACTTC. Encoded protein: CASSLYYLSSYEQYF.